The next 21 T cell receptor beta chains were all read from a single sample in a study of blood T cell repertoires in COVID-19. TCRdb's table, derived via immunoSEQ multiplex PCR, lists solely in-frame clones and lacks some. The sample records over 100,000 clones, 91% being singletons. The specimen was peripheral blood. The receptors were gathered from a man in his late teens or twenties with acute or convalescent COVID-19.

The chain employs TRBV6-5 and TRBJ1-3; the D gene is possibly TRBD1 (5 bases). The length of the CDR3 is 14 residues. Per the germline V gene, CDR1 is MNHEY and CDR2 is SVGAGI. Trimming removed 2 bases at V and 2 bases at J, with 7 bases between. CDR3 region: CASSYGAPGNTIYF. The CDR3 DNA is TGTGCCAGCAGTTACGGGGCTCCTGGAAACACCATATATTTT.

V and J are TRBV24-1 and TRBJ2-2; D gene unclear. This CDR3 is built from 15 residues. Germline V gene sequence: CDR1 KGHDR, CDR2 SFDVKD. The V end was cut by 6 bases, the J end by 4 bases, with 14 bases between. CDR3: CATSRGSLVTGELFF. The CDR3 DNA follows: TGTGCCACCAGTCGCGGCAGTTTGGTCACCGGGGAGCTGTTTTTT.

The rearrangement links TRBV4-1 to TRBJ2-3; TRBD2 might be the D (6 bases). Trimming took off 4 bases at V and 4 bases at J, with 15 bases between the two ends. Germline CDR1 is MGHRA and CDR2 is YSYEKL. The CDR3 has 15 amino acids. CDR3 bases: TGCGCCAGCAGCCTGACTAGACGAAGGGCAGATACGCAGTATTTT. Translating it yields CASSLTRRRADTQYF.

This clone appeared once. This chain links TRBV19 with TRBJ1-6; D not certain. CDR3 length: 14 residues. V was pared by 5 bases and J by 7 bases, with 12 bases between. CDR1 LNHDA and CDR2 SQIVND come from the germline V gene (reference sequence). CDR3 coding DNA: TGTGCCAGTAGTCACGACATAGAGAATTCACCCCTCCACTTT. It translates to CASSHDIENSPLHF.

CDR3 region: CSASKAGGTGLGEQFF. The CDR3, as DNA: TGCAGTGCCAGTAAAGCGGGGGGTACAGGATTGGGTGAGCAGTTCTTC. V and J are TRBV20-1 and TRBJ2-1; 9 bases line up with TRBD2. The CDR3 runs 16 residues. The J segment lost 9 bases and the V segment lost 6 bases, leaving 18 bases of the junction unmatched. Germline CDR1 reads DFQATT; CDR2 reads SNEGSKA (reference sequence).

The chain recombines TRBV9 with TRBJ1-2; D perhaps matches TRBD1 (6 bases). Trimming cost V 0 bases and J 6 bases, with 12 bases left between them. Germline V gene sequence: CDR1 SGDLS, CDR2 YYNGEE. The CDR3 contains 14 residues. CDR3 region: CASSVEMAGDGYTF. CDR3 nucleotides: TGTGCCAGCAGCGTAGAGATGGCAGGGGATGGCTACACCTTC.

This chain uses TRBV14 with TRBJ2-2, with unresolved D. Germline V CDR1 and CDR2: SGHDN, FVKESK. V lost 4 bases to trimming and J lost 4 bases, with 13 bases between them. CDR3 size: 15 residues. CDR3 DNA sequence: TGTGCCAGCAGCCCGACGACTTTGGGCACCGGGGAGCTGTTTTTT. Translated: CASSPTTLGTGELFF. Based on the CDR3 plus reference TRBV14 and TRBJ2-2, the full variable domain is EAGVTQFPSHSVIEKGQTVTLRCDPISGHDNLYWYRRVMGKEIKFLLHFVKESKQDESGMPNNRFLAERTGGTYSTLKVQPAELEDSGVYFCASSPTTLGTGELFFGEGSRLTVL.

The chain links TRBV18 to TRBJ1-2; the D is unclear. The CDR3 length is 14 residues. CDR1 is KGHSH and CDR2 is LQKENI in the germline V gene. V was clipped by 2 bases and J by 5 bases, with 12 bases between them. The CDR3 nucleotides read TGTGCCAGCTCACCAGAAACCGATACTTATGGCTACACCTTC. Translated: CASSPETDTYGYTF.

The CDR3, as DNA: TGTGCCAGCAGCGTAGCGGGTGCGGCTAATGAAAAACTGTTTTTT. It is translated as CASSVAGAANEKLFF. This chain connects TRBV9 to TRBJ1-4, with D unresolved. The CDR3 totals 15 residues. Germline lookup yields CDR1 SGDLS and CDR2 YYNGEE. With 0 bases removed from V and 3 bases from J, the gap between germline ends came to 9 bases.

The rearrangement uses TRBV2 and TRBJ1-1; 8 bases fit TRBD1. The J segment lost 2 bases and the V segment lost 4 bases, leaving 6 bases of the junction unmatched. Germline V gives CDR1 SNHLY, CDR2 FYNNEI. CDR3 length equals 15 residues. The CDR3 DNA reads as TGTGCCAGCAGTGCCGTCCAGGGGGCTAACACTGAAGCTTTCTTT. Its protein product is CASSAVQGANTEAFF.

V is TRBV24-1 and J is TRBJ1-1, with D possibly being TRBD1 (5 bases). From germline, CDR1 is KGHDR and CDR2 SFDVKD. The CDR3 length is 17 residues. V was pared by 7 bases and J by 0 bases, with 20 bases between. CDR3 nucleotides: TGTGCCACCAGCCCGTCCCCGCAGGGTCCCATGAACACTGAAGCTTTCTTT. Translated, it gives CATSPSPQGPMNTEAFF.

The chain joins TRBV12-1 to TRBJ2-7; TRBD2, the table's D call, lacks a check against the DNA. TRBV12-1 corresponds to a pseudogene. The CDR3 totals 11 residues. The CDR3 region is CASTLAPEQYF. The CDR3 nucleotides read TGTGCCAGCACCCTAGCGCCCGAGCAGTACTTC.

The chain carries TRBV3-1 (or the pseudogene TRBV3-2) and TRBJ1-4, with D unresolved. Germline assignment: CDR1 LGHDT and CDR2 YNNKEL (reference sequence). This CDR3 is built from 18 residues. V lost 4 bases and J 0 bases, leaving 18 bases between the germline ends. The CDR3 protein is CASSPSPGVTSTNEKLFF. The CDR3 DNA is TGTGCCAGCAGCCCCTCCCCCGGGGTGACCTCAACTAATGAAAAACTGTTTTTT.

CDR3 nucleotides: TGTGCCAGTAGTATAGGCCCGGGACAGGGCGCAACTAATGAAAAACTGTTTTTT. Amino acids: CASSIGPGQGATNEKLFF. The rearrangement uses TRBV19 and TRBJ1-4, with 9 bases aligning to TRBD1. The junction had 6 bases not matched to a gene; V was cut back by 1 base and J by 0 bases. There are 18 residues in the CDR3. CDR1 LNHDA and CDR2 SQIVND come from the germline V gene (reference sequence).

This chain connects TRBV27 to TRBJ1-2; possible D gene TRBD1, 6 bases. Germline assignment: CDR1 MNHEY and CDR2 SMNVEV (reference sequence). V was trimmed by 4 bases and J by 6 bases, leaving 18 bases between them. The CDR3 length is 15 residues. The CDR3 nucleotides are TGTGCCAGCAGTTCCGGAACCGGGACAATTGATGGCTACACCTTC. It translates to CASSSGTGTIDGYTF.

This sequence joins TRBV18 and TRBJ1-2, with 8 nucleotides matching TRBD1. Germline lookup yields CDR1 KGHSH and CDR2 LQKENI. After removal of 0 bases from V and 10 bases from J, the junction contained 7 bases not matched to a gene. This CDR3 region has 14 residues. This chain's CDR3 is CASSPPGTRGPYTF. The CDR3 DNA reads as TGTGCCAGCTCACCACCGGGCACCAGGGGGCCCTACACCTTC.

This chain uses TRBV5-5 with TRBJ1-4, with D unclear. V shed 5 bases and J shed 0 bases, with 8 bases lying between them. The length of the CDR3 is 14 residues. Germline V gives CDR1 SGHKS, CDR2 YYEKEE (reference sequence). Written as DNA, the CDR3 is TGTGCCAGCAGGGTACACGCAACTAATGAAAAACTGTTTTTT. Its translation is CASRVHATNEKLFF.

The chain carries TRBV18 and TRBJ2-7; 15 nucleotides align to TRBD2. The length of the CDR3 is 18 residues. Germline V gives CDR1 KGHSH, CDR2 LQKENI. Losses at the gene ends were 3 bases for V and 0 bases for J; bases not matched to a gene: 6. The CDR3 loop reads CASSPGTSGGLSSYEQYF. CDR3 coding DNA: TGTGCCAGCTCACCCGGGACTAGCGGGGGGTTGAGCTCCTACGAGCAGTACTTC.

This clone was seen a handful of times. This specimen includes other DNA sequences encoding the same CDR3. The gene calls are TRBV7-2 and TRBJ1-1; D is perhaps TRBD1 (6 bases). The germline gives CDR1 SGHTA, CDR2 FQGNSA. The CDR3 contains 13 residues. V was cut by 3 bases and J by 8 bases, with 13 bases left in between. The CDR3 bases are TGTGCCAGCAGCTTCAAACAGGGTACCGAAGCTTTCTTT. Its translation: CASSFKQGTEAFF.

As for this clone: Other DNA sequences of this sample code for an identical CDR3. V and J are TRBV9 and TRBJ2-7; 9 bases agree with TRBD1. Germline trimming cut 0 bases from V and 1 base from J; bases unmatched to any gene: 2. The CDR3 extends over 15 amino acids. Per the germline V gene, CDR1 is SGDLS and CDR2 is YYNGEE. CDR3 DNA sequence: TGTGCCAGCAGCGTAGGCGGGACAGGGTCCTACGAGCAGTACTTC. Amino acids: CASSVGGTGSYEQYF.

CDR3 protein: CASRRTRDRGKGYTF. CDR3 coding DNA: TGTGCCAGTAGACGGACGCGGGACAGGGGAAAGGGCTACACCTTC. The chain employs TRBV19 and TRBJ1-2, with 10 bases fitting TRBD1. The germline V gene has CDR1 LNHDA and CDR2 SQIVND (reference sequence). V dropped 6 bases and J dropped 8; count of bases not matched to a gene: 12. This CDR3 has 15 residues. Full variable domain (remainder filled in from reference TRBV19 and TRBJ1-2): DGGITQSPKYLFRKEGQNVTLSCEQNLNHDAMYWYRQDPGQGLRLIYYSQIVNDFQKGDIAEGYSVSREKKESFPLTVTSAQKNPTAFYLCASRRTRDRGKGYTFGSGTRLTVV.